This entry lists 23 T cell receptor beta chains sequenced from one sample in a study of cytomegalovirus exposure and HLA in healthy donors. PCR primers comprised 60 Vbeta and 13 Jbeta primers. Some clones are missing from TCRdb's copy, which holds only in-frame ones; the method was immunoSEQ multiplex PCR. Of around 190,000 clones listed, roughly four fifths are singletons. Source material: PBMCs. The receptors here all came from a young man in good health and CMV-seronegative.

This clone has only a few counts. The chain couples TRBV6-1 to TRBJ1-1, with TRBD1 matching over 7 bases. The CDR3 runs to 14 residues. J gave up 5 bases and V 1 base, and 4 bases lay outside the gene matches. Per germline, CDR1 MNHNS and CDR2 SASEGT. For the CDR3, the DNA is TGTGCCAGCAGTGAAGACAGGGGTGGTACTGAAGCTTTCTTT. It codes for CASSEDRGGTEAFF.

In this sample, this clone turned up a few times. The gene calls are TRBV28 and TRBJ1-1; tentative D call: TRBD1 (6 bases). The V gene lost 5 bases and the J gene lost 3 bases, with 16 bases spanning the gap. The CDR3 runs 15 residues. Germline CDR1 and CDR2: MDHEN and SYDVKM. The CDR3 is CASSPAPTGYTEAFF. The CDR3 DNA is TGTGCCAGCAGTCCTGCCCCGACAGGATACACTGAAGCTTTCTTT.

V usage is TRBV28 and J usage is TRBJ2-4; 7 bases align to TRBD2. This CDR3 comprises 16 residues. Germline V gene lookup returns CDR1 MDHEN and CDR2 SYDVKM. The trim removed 5 bases at V and 3 bases at J, leaving 10 bases unmatched. CDR3 region: CASSLGSGAGKNIQYF. In nucleotides, the CDR3 is TGTGCCAGCAGTCTGGGGAGCGGGGCGGGCAAAAACATTCAGTACTTC.

This chain links TRBV5-5 with TRBJ1-2, with a possible D match to TRBD1 (5 bases). The CDR3 is 12 amino acids. V lost 4 bases, J lost 7 bases, and 11 bases lay in between. Germline lookup yields CDR1 SGHKS and CDR2 YYEKEE (reference sequence). The CDR3 protein is CASSGALSGYTF. The DNA of the CDR3 is TGTGCCAGCAGCGGGGCCCTTTCTGGCTACACCTTC.

This chain uses TRBV7-2 with TRBJ1-1; D remains ambiguous. V lost 3 bases to trimming and J lost 4 bases, with 9 bases between them. From germline, CDR1 is SGHTA and CDR2 FQGNSA. The CDR3 is made up of 13 amino acids. CDR3 loop: CASSFATTTEAFF. The CDR3 DNA sequence: TGTGCCAGCAGCTTCGCAACAACCACTGAAGCTTTCTTT.

V gene TRBV28 combines with J gene TRBJ1-1; perhaps TRBD1 as D (5 bases). In germline, CDR1 is MDHEN, CDR2 SYDVKM. The ends were cut back, 9 bases at V and 3 bases at J, with 8 bases in the middle. This CDR3 comprises 11 residues. The CDR3 is CASQGYTEAFF. In nucleotides, the CDR3 is TGTGCCAGTCAGGGTTACACTGAAGCTTTCTTT.

V gene TRBV18 combines with J gene TRBJ2-2; 9 bases map to TRBD1. CDR3 length: 15 residues. V shed 4 bases and J 3 bases; nucleotides not matched to a gene: 3. The germline V gene encodes CDR1 KGHSH and CDR2 LQKENI. CDR3 bases: TGTGCCAGCTCACGGGACAGGGATTACACCGGGGAGCTGTTTTTT. This gives the protein CASSRDRDYTGELFF.

V usage is TRBV12-5 and J usage is TRBJ2-5; 7 nucleotides align to TRBD1. Germline V gene lookup returns CDR1 LGHNT and CDR2 FRNRAP. V lost 0 bases, J lost 1 base, and 8 bases stayed unmatched. CDR3 length: 17 residues. CDR3 region: CASGLVPTGAIQETQYF. The CDR3 coding sequence is TGTGCTAGTGGTTTGGTACCAACAGGGGCAATCCAAGAGACCCAGTACTTC.

On this clone itself: Its ends do not fully match the called genes, so a read error is possible. The chain carries TRBV7-9 and TRBJ2-7, with 8 bases lining up with TRBD1. From germline, CDR1 is SEHNR and CDR2 FQNEAQ (reference sequence). The length of the CDR3 is 16 residues. CDR3 region: CSSSSGAGTGAYEQYF. The CDR3 DNA sequence: TGTTCCAGCAGCTCCGGGGCCGGGACAGGAGCCTACGAGCAGTACTTC.

In this sample, this clone turned up once. This rearrangement joins TRBV4-1 to TRBJ2-7; 11 positions agree with TRBD2. Germline loops: CDR1 MGHRA, CDR2 YSYEKL. J gave up 5 bases and V 1 base, and 19 bases lay outside the gene matches. The CDR3 is 20 residues long. Here the CDR3 DNA reads TGCGCCAGCAGCCAAGTGGACCGGTCCTTACTAGCGGGGGTGGGAGACGAGCAGTACTTC. Protein: CASSQVDRSLLAGVGDEQYF.

This CDR3 reads CASSLGGLNEKLFF. The DNA for the CDR3 is TGTGCCAGCAGCTTAGGCGGTCTTAATGAAAAACTGTTTTTT. The V gene is TRBV7-6, the J gene TRBJ1-4, with D unresolved. This CDR3 contains 14 residues. Germline assignment: CDR1 SGHVS and CDR2 FNYEAQ. Trimming stripped 1 base from V and 4 bases from J, with 7 bases between.

As regards this clone: Distinct nucleotide sequences in the sample also encode this CDR3. The chain has TRBV27 and TRBJ1-5, with a tentative D call TRBD1 (6 bases). The CDR3 spans 14 residues. Deletions cut 5 bases from V and 2 bases from J, with 10 bases between. From germline, CDR1 is MNHEY and CDR2 SMNVEV (reference sequence). DNA of the CDR3: TGTGCCAGCAGTAGTGGGGGCGGCAATCAGCCCCAGCATTTT. Translation gives CASSSGGGNQPQHF.

The sample holds a few counts of this clone. The CDR3 region has the DNA TGTGCCAGCAGCCCAAGGAGGGACGAGCAGTACTTC. As protein: CASSPRRDEQYF. The chain carries TRBV7-9 and TRBJ2-7; tentatively, D is TRBD2 (6 bases). This CDR3 contains 12 residues. Trimming removed 5 bases from V and 5 bases from J, with 10 bases in between. Germline loops: CDR1 SEHNR, CDR2 FQNEAQ (reference sequence).

The V gene is TRBV27, the J gene TRBJ2-1; 12 bases fit TRBD2. V lost 2 bases to trimming and J lost 1 base; unmatched junction nucleotides: 9. This CDR3 comprises 19 residues. Germline CDR1 is MNHEY and CDR2 is SMNVEV (reference sequence). The CDR3 is CASSLGLAGGRGSYNEQFF. Written as DNA, the CDR3 is TGTGCCAGCAGTTTAGGGCTAGCGGGAGGGAGGGGGTCCTACAATGAGCAGTTCTTC.

The chain combines TRBV7-6 with TRBJ2-7; weak D call: TRBD2 (6 bases). CDR3 length: 14 residues. V gave up 5 bases and J gave up 6 bases, with 17 bases separating them. Germline lookup yields CDR1 SGHVS and CDR2 FNYEAQ. For the CDR3, the DNA is TGTGCCAGCAGCCCCGGTAGCGGTCTGGGCGAGCAGTACTTC. Residues: CASSPGSGLGEQYF.

V gene TRBV30 combines with J gene TRBJ2-2; 12 bases line up with TRBD2. This CDR3 is 17 amino acids long. Germline values: CDR1 GTSNPN, CDR2 SVGIG (reference sequence). V lost 4 bases to trimming and J lost 2 bases; unmatched junction nucleotides: 8. Written as DNA, the CDR3 is TGTGCCTGGAAGCTAGCGGGAGGGCTTAGTAACACCGGGGAGCTGTTTTTT. Residues: CAWKLAGGLSNTGELFF.

The CDR3 region has the DNA TGTGCCAGCAGCTTAGCTCCGGGACAGGGGTTCGATACGCAGTATTTT. This codes for CASSLAPGQGFDTQYF. V usage is TRBV7-2 and J usage is TRBJ2-3, with 10 bases aligning to TRBD1. After removal of 0 bases from V and 6 bases from J, the junction contained 6 bases not matched to a gene. Germline CDR1 and CDR2: SGHTA and FQGNSA. The CDR3 extends over 16 amino acids.

This clone was observed a single time. This rearrangement joins TRBV9 to TRBJ2-2, with 10 bases aligning to TRBD2. Looked up from germline, CDR1 is SGDLS and CDR2 is YYNGEE. The CDR3 spans 21 residues. The trim removed 1 base at V and 2 bases at J, leaving 17 bases unmatched. This CDR3 reads CASSVSSAGGPTLSNTGELFF. The CDR3, as DNA: TGTGCCAGCAGCGTATCTTCAGCGGGAGGGCCCACCTTATCCAACACCGGGGAGCTGTTTTTT.

Turning to this clone: A read error may account for a junction end that differs from germline. The V and J genes are TRBV7-7 and TRBJ2-3; D is undetermined. The CDR3 contains 15 residues. The germline V gene encodes CDR1 SSHAT and CDR2 FNYEAQ (reference sequence). The CDR3 region is CASSRTDTPTDTQYF. The CDR3 region has the DNA TGTGCTAGCAGCCGTACCGACACTCCCACAGATACGCAGTATTTT.

The gene calls are TRBV28 and TRBJ1-2; 9 bases align to TRBD1. Losses at the gene ends were 4 bases for V and 8 bases for J; bases not matched to a gene: 8. The CDR3 has 14 residues. The germline gives CDR1 MDHEN, CDR2 SYDVKM. The CDR3 here is CASSSGTGSWGYTF. The CDR3 DNA reads as TGTGCCAGCAGTTCCGGGACAGGGTCTTGGGGCTACACCTTC.

This clone was detected a few times. The genes are TRBV5-5 and TRBJ2-5, with D maybe TRBD2 (5 bases). Judging by the DNA end, TRBJ2-7 fits better; the J call may be wrong. The V gene's germline CDR1 is SGHKS and CDR2 YYEKEE (reference sequence). The CDR3 runs to 15 residues. The CDR3 is CASSLVSGALYEQYF. The CDR3 nucleotides are TGTGCCAGCAGCTTGGTCAGCGGTGCCTTGTACGAGCAGTACTTC.

The chain carries TRBV7-8 and TRBJ2-3; 9 bases map to TRBD1. CDR1 is SGHVS, CDR2 FQNEAQ, per germline. The CDR3 spans 15 residues. The V and J ends lost 2 bases and 2 bases, in that order; junction bases with no gene match: 2. Written as DNA, the CDR3 is TGTGCCAGCAGCTTATACAGGGGGCCCACAGATACGCAGTATTTT. Amino acid sequence: CASSLYRGPTDTQYF.

The J gene is TRBJ1-4, the V gene TRBV5-1; perhaps TRBD1 as D (6 bases). Trimming removed 4 bases at V and 3 bases at J, with 19 bases between. Germline values: CDR1 SGHRS, CDR2 YFSETQ. The CDR3 loop spans 17 amino acids. CDR3 bases: TGCGCCAGCAGCAACGTTAAACAGGGTGGGGCTAATGAAAAACTGTTTTTT. This gives the protein CASSNVKQGGANEKLFF.